This T cell receptor (beta chain) was documented in a study of T cell repertoires in cytomegalovirus infection. Study-wide background: Indicated by public TCR beta signatures were CMV infection and matching HLA type.

TCRdb re-analysed the reads in MiXCR, keeping a single row per CDR3 protein. Among around 570,000 distinct CDR3 sequences listed, about 39% were seen once. Ten or more counts support this clonotype. Its matching antigen is unknown. The germline V and J ends were trimmed by 8 bases and 0 bases, with 13 bases remaining between them. This CDR3 region has 14 residues. Per germline, CDR1 SNHLY and CDR2 FYNNEI. Study-level findings and limits: The study found HLA-C-restricted CMV-specific TCR beta clonotypes dominating the ex vivo response.

The input for sequencing was cultured PBMCs, taken from culture after CMV antigen stimulation. The clonotype comes from a human donor in good health (CMV status not recorded). Some clones in this sample may be carry-over from other donors' samples. J is TRBJ1-1 and V is TRBV2; D is perhaps TRBD1 (5 bases). CDR3: CASRNRRVNTEAFF. CDR3 in DNA: TGTGCCAGCCGGAACAGGAGGGTGAACACTGAAGCTTTCTTT.